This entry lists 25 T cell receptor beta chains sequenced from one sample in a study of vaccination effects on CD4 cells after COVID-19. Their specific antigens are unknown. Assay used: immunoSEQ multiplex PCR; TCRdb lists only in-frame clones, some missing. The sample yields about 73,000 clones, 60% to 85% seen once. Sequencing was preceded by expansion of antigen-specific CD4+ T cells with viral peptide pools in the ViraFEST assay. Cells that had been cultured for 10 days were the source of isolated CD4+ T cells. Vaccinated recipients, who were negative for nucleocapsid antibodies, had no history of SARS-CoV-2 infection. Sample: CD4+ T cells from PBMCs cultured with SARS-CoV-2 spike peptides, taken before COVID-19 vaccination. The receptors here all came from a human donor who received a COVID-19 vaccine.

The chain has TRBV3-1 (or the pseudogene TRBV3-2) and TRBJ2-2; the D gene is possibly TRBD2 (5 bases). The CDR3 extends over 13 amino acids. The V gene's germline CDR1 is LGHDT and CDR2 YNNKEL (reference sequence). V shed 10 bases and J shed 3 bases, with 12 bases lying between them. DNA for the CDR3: TGTGCCACGAAGACTACTTACACCGGGGAGCTGTTTTTT. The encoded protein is CATKTTYTGELFF.

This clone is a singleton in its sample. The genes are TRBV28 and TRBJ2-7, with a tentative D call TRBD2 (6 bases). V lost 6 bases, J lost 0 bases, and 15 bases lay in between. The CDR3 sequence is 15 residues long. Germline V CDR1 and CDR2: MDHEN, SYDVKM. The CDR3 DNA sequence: TGTGCCAGCAGGGGTAGCGGTGCGACCTCCTACGAGCAGTACGTC. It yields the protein CASRGSGATSYEQYV.

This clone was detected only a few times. CDR3 residues: CASSPQQGRPEAFF. CDR3 in DNA: TGTGCCAGCAGCCCTCAACAGGGAAGGCCTGAAGCTTTCTTT. The chain employs TRBV7-2 and TRBJ1-1; TRBD1 might be the D (6 bases). The length of the CDR3 is 14 residues. From germline, CDR1 is SGHTA and CDR2 FQGNSA. Trimming stripped 5 bases from V and 6 bases from J, with 16 bases between.

CDR3: CASRGRGDNEKLFF. The CDR3 region has the DNA TGCGCCAGCAGGGGTCGAGGAGATAATGAAAAACTGTTTTTT. The rearrangement links TRBV5-1 to TRBJ1-4; no clear D. V gave up 5 bases and J gave up 4 bases, with 12 bases separating them. CDR1 is SGHRS, CDR2 YFSETQ, per germline. This CDR3 has 14 amino acids.

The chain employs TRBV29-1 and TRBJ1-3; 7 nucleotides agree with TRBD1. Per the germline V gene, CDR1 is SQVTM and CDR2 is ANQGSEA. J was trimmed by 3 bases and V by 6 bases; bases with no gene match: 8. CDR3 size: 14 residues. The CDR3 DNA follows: TGCAGCGTACTGACAGGGTCGAGTGGAAACACCATATATTTT. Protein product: CSVLTGSSGNTIYF.

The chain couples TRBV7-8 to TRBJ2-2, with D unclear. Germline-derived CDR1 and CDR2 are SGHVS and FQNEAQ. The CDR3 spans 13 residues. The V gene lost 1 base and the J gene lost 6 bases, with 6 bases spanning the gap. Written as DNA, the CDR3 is TGTGCCAGCAGCTTAGATCGTGCCGGGGAGCTGTTTTTT. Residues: CASSLDRAGELFF.

The CDR3 sequence: CASSLTSSSGNTIYF. As DNA, the CDR3 is TGTGCCAGCAGCTTGACATCTAGCTCTGGAAACACCATATATTTT. The chain links TRBV5-5 to TRBJ1-3; D is ambiguous. The CDR3 loop spans 15 amino acids. Trimming removed 1 base from V and 0 bases from J, with 8 bases in between. CDR1 is SGHKS and CDR2 is YYEKEE in the germline V gene (reference sequence).

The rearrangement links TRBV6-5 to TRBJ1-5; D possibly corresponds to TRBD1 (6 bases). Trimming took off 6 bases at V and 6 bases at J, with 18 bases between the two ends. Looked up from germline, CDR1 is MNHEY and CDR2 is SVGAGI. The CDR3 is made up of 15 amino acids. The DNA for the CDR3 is TGTGCCAGCAGATTACCACAGGGAAATGGTCAGCCCCAGCATTTT. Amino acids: CASRLPQGNGQPQHF.

CDR3 amino acids: CARSLVSDRYEQYV. The CDR3 DNA sequence: TGTGCCAGAAGCTTGGTATCGGACCGGTACGAGCAGTACGTC. J is TRBJ2-7 and V is TRBV5-3, with D unclear. TRBV5-3 falls under the ORF class, with uncertain function. The V end lost 0 bases, the J end lost 4 bases, and 11 bases lay between the germline ends. This CDR3 has 14 amino acids.

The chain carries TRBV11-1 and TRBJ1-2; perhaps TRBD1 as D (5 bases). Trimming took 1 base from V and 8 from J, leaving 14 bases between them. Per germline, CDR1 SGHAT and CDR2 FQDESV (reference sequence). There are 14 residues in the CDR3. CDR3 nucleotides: TGTGCCAGCAGCTTAGAGGCCGGGGCCGCGGGCTACACCTTC. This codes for CASSLEAGAAGYTF.

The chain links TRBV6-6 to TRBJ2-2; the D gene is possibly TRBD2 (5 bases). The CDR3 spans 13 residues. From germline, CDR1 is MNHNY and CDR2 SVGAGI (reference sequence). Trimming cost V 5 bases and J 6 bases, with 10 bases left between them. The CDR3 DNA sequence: TGTGCCAGCAGTGCCTTGAGGGCCGGGGAGCTGTTTTTT. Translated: CASSALRAGELFF.

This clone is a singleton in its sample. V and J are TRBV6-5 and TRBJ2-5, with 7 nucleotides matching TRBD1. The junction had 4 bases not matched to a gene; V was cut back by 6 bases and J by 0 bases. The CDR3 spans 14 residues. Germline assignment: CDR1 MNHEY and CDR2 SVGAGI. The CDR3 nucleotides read TGTGCCAGCAGCCCGACAGGGTACCAAGAGACCCAGTACTTC. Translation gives CASSPTGYQETQYF.

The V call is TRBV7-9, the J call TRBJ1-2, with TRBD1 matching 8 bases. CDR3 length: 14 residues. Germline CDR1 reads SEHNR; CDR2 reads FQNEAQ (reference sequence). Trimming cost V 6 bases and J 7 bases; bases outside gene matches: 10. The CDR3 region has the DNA TGTGCCAGCAGTAATCCGACAGGGGTCGGTGGCTACACCTTC. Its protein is CASSNPTGVGGYTF.

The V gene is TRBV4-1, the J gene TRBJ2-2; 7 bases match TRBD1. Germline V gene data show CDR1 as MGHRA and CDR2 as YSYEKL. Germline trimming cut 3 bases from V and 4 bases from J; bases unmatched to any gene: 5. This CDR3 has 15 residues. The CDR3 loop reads CASSHTDRATGELFF. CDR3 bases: TGCGCCAGCAGCCATACAGACAGGGCCACCGGGGAGCTGTTTTTT.

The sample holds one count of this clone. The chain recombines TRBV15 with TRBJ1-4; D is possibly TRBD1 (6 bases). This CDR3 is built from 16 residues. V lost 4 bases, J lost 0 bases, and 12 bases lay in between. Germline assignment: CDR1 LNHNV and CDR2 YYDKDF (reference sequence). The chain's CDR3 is CATSIGQLATNEKLFF. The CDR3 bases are TGTGCCACCAGCATAGGACAGTTAGCAACTAATGAAAAACTGTTTTTT.

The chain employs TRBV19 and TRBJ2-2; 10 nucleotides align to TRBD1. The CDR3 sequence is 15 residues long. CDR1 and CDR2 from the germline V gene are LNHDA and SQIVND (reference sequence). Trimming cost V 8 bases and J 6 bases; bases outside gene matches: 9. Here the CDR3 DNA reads TGTGCCAGTGGCGACAGGGGGCCTGTTGCCGGGGAGCTGTTTTTT. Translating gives CASGDRGPVAGELFF.

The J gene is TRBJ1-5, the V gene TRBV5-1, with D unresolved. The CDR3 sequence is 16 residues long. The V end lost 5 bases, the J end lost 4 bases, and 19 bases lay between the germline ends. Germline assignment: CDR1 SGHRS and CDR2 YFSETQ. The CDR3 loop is CASRPNLVQRNQPQHF. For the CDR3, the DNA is TGCGCCAGCAGACCGAACTTGGTACAGAGGAATCAGCCCCAGCATTTT.

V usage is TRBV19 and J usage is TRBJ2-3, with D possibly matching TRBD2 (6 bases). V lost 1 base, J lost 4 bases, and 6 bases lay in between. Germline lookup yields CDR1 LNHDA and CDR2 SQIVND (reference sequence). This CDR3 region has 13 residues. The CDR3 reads CASSIAGADTQYF. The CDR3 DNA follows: TGTGCCAGTAGTATAGCGGGGGCAGATACGCAGTATTTT.

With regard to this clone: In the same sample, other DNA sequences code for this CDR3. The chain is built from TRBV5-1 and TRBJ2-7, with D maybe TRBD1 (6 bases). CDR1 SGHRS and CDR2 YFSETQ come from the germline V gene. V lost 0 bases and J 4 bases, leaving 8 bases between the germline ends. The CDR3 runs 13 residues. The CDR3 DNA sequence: TGCGCCAGCAGCTTGGAGGGGACATACGAGCAGTACGTC. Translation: CASSLEGTYEQYV.

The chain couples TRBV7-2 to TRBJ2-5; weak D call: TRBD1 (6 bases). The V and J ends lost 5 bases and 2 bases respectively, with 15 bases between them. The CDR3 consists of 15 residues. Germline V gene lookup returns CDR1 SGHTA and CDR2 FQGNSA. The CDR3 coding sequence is TGTGCCAGCAGCCCTCAGACAGGTACACAAGAGACCCAGTACTTC. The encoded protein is CASSPQTGTQETQYF.

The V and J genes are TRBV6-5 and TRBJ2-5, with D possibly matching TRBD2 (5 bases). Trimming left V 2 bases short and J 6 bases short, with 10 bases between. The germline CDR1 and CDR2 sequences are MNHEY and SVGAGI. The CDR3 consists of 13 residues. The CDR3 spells CASSYREGQTQYF. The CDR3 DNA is TGTGCCAGCAGTTACCGGGAAGGGCAGACCCAGTACTTC.

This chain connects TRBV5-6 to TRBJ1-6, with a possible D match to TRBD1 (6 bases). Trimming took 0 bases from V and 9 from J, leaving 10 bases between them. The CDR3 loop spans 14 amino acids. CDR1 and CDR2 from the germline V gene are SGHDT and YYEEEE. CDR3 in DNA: TGTGCCAGCAGCTTGGGACAGGCGGCTTCACCCCTCCACTTT. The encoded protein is CASSLGQAASPLHF. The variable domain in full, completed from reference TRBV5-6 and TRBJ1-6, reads DAGVTQSPTHLIKTRGQQVTLRCSPKSGHDTVSWYQQALGQGPQFIFQYYEEEERQRGNFPDRFSGHQFPNYSSELNVNALLLGDSALYLCASSLGQAASPLHFGNGTRLTVT.

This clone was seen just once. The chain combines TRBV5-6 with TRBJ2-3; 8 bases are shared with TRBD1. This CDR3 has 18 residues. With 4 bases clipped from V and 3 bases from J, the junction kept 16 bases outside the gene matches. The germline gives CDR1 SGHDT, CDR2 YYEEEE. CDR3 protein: CASSLTGVTGVRTDTQYF. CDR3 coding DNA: TGTGCCAGCAGCCTGACAGGGGTTACGGGGGTTAGGACAGATACGCAGTATTTT.

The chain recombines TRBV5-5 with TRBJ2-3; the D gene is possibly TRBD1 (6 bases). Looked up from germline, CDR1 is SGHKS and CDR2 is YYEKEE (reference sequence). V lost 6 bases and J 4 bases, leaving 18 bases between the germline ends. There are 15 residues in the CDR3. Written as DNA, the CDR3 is TGTGCCAGCATCAGTGTAAGGGGGTACTCAGATACGCAGTATTTT. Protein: CASISVRGYSDTQYF.

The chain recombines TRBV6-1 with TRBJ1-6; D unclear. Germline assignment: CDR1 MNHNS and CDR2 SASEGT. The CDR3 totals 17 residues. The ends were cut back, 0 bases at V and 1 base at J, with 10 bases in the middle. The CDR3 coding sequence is TGTGCCAGCAGTGAAGCGCGGGAAAGGTCCTATAATTCACCCCTCCACTTT. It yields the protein CASSEARERSYNSPLHF.